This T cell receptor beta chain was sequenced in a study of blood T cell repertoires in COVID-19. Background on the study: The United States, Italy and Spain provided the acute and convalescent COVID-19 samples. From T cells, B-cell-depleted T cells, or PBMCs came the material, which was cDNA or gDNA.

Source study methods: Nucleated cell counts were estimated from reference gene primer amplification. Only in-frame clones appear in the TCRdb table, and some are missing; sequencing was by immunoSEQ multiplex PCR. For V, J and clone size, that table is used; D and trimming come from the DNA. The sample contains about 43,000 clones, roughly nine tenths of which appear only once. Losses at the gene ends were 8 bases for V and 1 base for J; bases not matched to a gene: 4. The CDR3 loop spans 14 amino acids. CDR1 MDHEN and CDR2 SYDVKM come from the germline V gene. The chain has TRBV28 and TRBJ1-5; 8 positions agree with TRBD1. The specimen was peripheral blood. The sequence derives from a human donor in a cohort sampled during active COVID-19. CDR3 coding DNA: TGTGCCAGCTTACAGGGGGGGAGCAATCAGCCCCAGCATTTT. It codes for CASLQGGSNQPQHF.